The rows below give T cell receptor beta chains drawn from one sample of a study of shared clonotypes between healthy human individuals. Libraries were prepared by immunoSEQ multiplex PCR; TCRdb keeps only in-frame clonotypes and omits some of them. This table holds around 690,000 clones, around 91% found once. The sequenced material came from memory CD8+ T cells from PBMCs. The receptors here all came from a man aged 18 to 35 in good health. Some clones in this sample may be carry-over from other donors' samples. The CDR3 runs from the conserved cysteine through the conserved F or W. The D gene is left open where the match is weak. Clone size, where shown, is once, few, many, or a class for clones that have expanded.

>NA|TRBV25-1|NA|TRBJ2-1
TGTGCCAGCAGTGGAAACCCCGGGAGACCCTCCTACAATGAGCAGTTCTTC
CASSGNPGRPSYNEQFF
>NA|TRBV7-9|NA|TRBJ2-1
TGTGCCAGCAGCCCGACGGGTATATCGGTGGGTGAGCAGTTCTTC
CASSPTGISVGEQFF
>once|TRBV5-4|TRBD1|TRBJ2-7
TGTGCCAGCAGCCCCGGACAGGGGGCAGAGTCCTACGAGCAGTACTTC
CASSPGQGAESYEQYF
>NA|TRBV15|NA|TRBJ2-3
TGTGCCAGCAGCAGAGATGGGCGAATTAGCACAGATACGCAGTATTTT
CASSRDGRISTDTQYF
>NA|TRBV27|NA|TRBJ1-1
TGTGCCAGCAGGTTATCTGCGGGCACTGAAGCTTTCTTT
CASRLSAGTEAFF
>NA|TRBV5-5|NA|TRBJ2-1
TGTGCCAGCAGCTTGGGCTGGGATGAGCAGTTCTTC
CASSLGWDEQFF
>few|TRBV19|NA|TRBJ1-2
TGTGCCGTCAGGGGTGCTGGCTACACCTTC
CAVRGAGYTF
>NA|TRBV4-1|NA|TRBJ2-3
TGCGCCAGCAGCCAGCCCGGGCGATCGAGAGAGACAGATACGCAGTATTTT
CASSQPGRSRETDTQYF
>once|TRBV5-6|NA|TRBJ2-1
TGTGCCAGCAGCTTGAGCGGGACAACCTTTTACAATGAGCAGTTCTTC
CASSLSGTTFYNEQFF
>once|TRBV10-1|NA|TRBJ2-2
TGCGCCAGCAGTAGTACAGAGACCACCGGGGAGCTGTTTTTT
CASSSTETTGELFF
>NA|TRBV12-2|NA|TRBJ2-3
TGTGCAAGTCGCTACCTGGGGGGCGGGGAGTCAGATACGCAGTATTTT
CASRYLGGGESDTQYF
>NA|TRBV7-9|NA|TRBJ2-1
TGTGCCAGCAGCTTGAAGGAGCAGTTCTTC
CASSLKEQFF
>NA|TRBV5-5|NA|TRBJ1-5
TGTGCCAGCAGCAGCATAGGTCAGCCCCAGCATTTT
CASSSIGQPQHF
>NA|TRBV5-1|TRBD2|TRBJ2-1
TGCGCCAGCAGCTGGGGTATGAAGCGGGAGAACAATGAGCAGTTCTTC
CASSWGMKRENNEQFF
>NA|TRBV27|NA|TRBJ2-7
TGTGCCAGCAGTCGAACAGGATTACGGGAGCAGTACTTC
CASSRTGLREQYF
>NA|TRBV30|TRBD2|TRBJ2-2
TGTGCCTGGAGGCTCCGGGACAGGGTTCTTGGGCTAGCGGGAGGCGGGGAGCTGTTTTTT
CAWRLRDRVLGLAGGGELFF
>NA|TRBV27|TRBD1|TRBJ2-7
TGTGCCAGCAGTCGAAATACGGGACAGGCCTACGAGCAGTACTTC
CASSRNTGQAYEQYF
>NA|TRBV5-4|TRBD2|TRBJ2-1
TGTGCCAGCAGCACGGTAGAACTAGCGGGAGATCCGTACAATGAGCAGTTCTTC
CASSTVELAGDPYNEQFF
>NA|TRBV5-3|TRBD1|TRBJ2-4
TGTGCCAGAAGCATCACCCTCGCGCGGGACAGGGGGCGCGAGGCCAAAAACATTCAGTACTTC
CARSITLARDRGREAKNIQYF
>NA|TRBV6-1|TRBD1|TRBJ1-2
TGTGCCAGCAGTGGCACAGGGGGCGGTAGGCGCGGCTACACCTTC
CASSGTGGGRRGYTF
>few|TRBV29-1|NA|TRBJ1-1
TGCAGCGTCCTCGGGGGGCCATTGAACACTGAAGCTTTCTTT
CSVLGGPLNTEAFF
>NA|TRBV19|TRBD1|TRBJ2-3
TGTGCCAGTAGTATAGACACGGGACAGGGGGGCACAGATACGCAGTATTTT
CASSIDTGQGGTDTQYF
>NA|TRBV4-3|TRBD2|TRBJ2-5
TGCGCCAGCAGCCAAGTATCGGGAGGCGAAGAGACCCAGTACTTC
CASSQVSGGEETQYF
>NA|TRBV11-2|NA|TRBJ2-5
TGTGCCAGCAGCTTACCAGGGGTAGCCGGGATGGAGACCCAGTACTTC
CASSLPGVAGMETQYF
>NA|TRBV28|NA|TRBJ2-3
TGTGCCAGCAAGCAGGCCTCTAGCACAGATACGCAGTATTTT
CASKQASSTDTQYF
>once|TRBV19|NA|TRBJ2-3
TGTGCCAGTAGTATCACCGGGGATACGCAGTATTTT
CASSITGDTQYF
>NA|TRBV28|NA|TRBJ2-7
TGTGCCAGCACACTAGCAGTATCCTACGAGCAGTACTTC
CASTLAVSYEQYF
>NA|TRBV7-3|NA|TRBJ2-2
TGTGCCAGCAGCCCCTCTGGGGCGGGGAACACCGGGGAGCTGTTTTTT
CASSPSGAGNTGELFF
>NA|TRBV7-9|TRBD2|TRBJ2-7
TGTGCCAGCAGCTTAGGGCTAGCGGGATTTGGCCAACGCTACGAGCAGTACTTC
CASSLGLAGFGQRYEQYF
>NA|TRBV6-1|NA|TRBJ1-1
TGTGCCAGCAGTGAAGCCCGAGCCCCAGTGAACACTGAAGCTTTCTTT
CASSEARAPVNTEAFF
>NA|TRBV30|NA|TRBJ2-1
TGTGCCTGGAGCCAACTCTACAATGAGCAGTTCTTC
CAWSQLYNEQFF
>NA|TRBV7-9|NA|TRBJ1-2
TGTGCCAGCACCCTCTCGGTCGACAGCTACAACTATGGCTACACCTTC
CASTLSVDSYNYGYTF
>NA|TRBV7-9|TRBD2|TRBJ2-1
TGTGCCAGCAGCAACGGGACTAGCAGCTACAATGAGCAGTTCTTC
CASSNGTSSYNEQFF
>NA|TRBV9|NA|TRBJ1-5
TGTGCCAGCAGCGTAGATGGTTCTCAGCCCCAGCATTTT
CASSVDGSQPQHF
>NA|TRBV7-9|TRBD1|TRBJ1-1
TGTGCCAGCAGCGAACGACAGGGGTGGGTTACTGAAGCTTTCTTT
CASSERQGWVTEAFF
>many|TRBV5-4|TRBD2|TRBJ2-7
TGTGCCAGCAGCCCCCACCTAGCGGGAGGTTACGAGCAGTACTTC
CASSPHLAGGYEQYF
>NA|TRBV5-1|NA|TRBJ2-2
TGCGCCAGCAGCTTAATTGCAGGGAACACCGGGGAGCTGTTTTTT
CASSLIAGNTGELFF
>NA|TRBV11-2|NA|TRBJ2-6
TGTGCCAGCAGCTTAGAATCAGGGGTCCGGGAGTTGAGTGGGGCCAACGTCCTGACTTTC
CASSLESGVRELSGANVLTF